This T cell receptor (beta chain) stems from a study of T cells after yellow fever vaccination. Study-level points and caveats: Abundant bulk-population clonotypes could contaminate the FACS-sorted repertoires. Among primary-vaccination clones, most reappeared after the booster, at about 95% for CD4 and around 90% for CD8. Weaker overall was a secondary response that nonetheless peaked faster, on day 5 versus 15.

This clonotype was detected ten times or more. Its antigen remains unidentified. Production of TCR cDNA was by 5'RACE template switching, which also added a universal primer site and UMIs. MiXCR was run by TCRdb on the 5' RACE reads, yielding one entry per CDR3 protein. The table records around 310,000 distinct CDR3 sequences, approximately 4.3% of them present only once. The receptor was isolated from a man younger than 35 who received the YFV17D yellow fever vaccine. The material sequenced was PBMCs, taken 15 days after the yellow fever booster vaccination.

The CDR3 here is CASSPMTGHNYGYTF. In nucleotides, the CDR3 is TGCGCCAGCAGCCCTATGACAGGGCATAACTATGGCTACACCTTC. The chain uses TRBV5-1 and TRBJ1-2, with TRBD1 identical over 7 bases. The CDR3 extends over 15 amino acids. V gave up 4 bases and J gave up 1 base; unmatched junction bases: 7. Germline CDR1 SGHRS, CDR2 YFSETQ.